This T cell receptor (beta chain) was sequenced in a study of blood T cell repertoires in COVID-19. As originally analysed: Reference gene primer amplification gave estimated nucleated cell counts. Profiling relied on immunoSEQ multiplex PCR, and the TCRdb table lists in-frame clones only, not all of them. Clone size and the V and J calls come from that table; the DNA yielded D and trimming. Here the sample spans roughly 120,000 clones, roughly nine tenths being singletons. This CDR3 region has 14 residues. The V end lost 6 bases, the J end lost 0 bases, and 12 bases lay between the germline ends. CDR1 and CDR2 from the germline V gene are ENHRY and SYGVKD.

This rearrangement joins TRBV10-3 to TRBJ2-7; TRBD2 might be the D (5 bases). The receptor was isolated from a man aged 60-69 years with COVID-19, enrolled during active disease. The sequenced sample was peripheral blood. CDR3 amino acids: CAIRDSFSSYEQYF. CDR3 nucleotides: TGTGCCATCAGGGACTCGTTCAGCTCCTACGAGCAGTACTTC.